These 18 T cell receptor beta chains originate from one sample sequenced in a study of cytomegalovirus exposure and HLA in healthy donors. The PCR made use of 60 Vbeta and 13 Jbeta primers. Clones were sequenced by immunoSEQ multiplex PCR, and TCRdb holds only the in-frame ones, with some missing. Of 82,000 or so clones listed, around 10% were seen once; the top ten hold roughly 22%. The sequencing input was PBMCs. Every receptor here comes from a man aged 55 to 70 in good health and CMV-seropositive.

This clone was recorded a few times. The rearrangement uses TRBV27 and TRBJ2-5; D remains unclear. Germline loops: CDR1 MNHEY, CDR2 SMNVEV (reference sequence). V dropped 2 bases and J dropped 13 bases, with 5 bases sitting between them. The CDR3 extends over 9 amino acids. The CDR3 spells CASSLRPYF. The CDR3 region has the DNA TGTGCCAGCAGTTTACGTCCGTACTTC.

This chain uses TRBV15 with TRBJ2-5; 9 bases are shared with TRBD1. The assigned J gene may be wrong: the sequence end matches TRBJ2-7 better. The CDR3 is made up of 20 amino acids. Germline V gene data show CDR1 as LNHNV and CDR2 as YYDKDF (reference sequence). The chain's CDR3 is CATSRDLPAPGTGSSYEQYF. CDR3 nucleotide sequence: TGTGCCACCAGCAGAGATCTCCCCGCTCCCGGGACAGGGTCCTCCTACGAGCAGTACTTC.

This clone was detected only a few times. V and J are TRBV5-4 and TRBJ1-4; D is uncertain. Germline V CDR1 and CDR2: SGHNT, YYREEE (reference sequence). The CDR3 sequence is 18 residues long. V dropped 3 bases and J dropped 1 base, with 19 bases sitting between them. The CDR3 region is CASSSRALTAGTNEKLFF. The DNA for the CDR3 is TGTGCCAGCAGCTCCCGCGCACTCACGGCAGGAACTAATGAAAAACTGTTTTTT.

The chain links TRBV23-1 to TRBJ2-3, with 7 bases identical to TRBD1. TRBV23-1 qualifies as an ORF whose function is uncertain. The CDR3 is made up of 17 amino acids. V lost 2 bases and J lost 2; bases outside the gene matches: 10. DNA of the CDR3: TGCGCCAGCAGTCAAGAAATCGACAGGGAGCTCACAGATACGCAGTATTTT. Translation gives CASSQEIDRELTDTQYF.

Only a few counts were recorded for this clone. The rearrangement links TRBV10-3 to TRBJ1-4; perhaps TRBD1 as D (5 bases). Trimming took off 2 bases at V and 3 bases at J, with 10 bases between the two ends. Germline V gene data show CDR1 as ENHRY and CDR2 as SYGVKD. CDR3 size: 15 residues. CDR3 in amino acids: CAISEAGPANEKLFF. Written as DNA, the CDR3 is TGTGCCATCAGTGAGGCGGGGCCAGCTAATGAAAAACTGTTTTTT.

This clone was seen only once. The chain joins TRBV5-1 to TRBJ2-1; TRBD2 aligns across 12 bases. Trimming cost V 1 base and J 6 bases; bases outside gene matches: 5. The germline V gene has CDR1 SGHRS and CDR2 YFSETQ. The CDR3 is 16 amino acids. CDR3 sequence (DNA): TGCGCCAGCAGCTTGTCACCTAGCGGGGGGGGCAATGAGCAGTTCTTC. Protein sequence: CASSLSPSGGGNEQFF.

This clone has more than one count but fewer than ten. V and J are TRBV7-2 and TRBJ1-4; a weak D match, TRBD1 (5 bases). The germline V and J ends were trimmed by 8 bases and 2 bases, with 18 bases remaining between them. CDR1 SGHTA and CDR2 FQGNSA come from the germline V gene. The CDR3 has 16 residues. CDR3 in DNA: TGTGCCAGCTTGGGAGGGGAGGGTGGGACTAATGAAAAACTGTTTTTT. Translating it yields CASLGGEGGTNEKLFF.

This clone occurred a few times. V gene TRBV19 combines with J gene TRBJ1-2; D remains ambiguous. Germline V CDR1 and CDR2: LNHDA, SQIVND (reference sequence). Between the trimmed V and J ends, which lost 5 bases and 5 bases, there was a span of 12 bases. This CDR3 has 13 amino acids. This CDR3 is CASSLSERYGYTF. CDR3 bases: TGTGCCAGTAGTTTGTCAGAGCGTTATGGCTACACCTTC.

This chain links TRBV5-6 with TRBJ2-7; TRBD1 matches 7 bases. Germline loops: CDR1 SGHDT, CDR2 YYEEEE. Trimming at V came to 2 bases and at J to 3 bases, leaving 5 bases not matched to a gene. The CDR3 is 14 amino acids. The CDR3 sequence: CASSFGQDNYEQYF. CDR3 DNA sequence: TGTGCCAGCAGCTTCGGACAGGATAACTACGAGCAGTACTTC.

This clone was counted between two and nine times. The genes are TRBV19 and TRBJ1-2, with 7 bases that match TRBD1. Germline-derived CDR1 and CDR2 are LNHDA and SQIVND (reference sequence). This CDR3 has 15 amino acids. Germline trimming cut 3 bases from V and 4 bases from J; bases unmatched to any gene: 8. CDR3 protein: CASSIRPRDSYGYTF. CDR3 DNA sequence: TGTGCCAGTAGTATCCGGCCCAGGGACAGCTATGGCTACACCTTC.

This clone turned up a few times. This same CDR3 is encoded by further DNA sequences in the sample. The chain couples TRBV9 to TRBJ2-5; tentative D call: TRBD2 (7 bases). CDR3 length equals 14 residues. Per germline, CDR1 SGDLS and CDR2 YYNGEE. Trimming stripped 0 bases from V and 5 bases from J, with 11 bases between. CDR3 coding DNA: TGTGCCAGCAGCGTAGGGGGGGGCTTGGAGACCCAGTACTTC. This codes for CASSVGGGLETQYF.

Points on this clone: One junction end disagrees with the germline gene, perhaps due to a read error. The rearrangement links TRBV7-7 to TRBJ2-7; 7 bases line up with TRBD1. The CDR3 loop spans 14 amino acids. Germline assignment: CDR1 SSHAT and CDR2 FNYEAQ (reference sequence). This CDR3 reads CASSLSRDSYEQYF. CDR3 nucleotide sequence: TGTGCTAGCAGCTTATCGAGGGACAGCTACGAGCAGTACTTC. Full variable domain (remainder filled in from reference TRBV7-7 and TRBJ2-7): GAGVSQSPRYKVTKRGQDVTLRCDPISSHATLYWYQQALGQGPEFLTYFNYEAQPDKSGLPSDRFSAERPEGSISTLTIQRTEQRDSAMYRCASSLSRDSYEQYFGPGTRLTVT.

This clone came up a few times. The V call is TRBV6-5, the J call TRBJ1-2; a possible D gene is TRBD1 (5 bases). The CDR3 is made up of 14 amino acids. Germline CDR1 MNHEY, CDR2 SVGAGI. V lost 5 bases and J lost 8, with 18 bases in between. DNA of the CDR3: TGTGCCAGCAGTACAAATTCAGGGTTACGAGGCTACACCTTC. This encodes CASSTNSGLRGYTF.

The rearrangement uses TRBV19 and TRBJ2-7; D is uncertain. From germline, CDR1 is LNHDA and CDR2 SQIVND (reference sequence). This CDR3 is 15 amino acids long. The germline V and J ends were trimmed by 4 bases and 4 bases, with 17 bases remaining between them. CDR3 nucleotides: TGTGCCAGTAGTAGGTCTCCCTCATTGGCATACGAGCAGTACTTC. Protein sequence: CASSRSPSLAYEQYF.

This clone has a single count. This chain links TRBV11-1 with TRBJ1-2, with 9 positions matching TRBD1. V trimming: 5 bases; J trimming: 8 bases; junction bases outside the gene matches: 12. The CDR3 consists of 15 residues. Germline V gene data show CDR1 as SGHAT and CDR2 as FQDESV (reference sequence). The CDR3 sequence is CASSRAGTGTPGYTF. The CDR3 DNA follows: TGTGCCAGCAGCCGAGCCGGGACAGGGACTCCGGGCTACACCTTC.

The CDR3 reads CASAKGPQQGAANTEAFF. The CDR3, as DNA: TGTGCCAGTGCCAAGGGGCCCCAACAGGGGGCGGCGAACACTGAAGCTTTCTTT. V gene TRBV19 combines with J gene TRBJ1-1, with 9 bases matching TRBD1. Trimming cost V 8 bases and J 1 base; bases outside gene matches: 17. Germline V gene sequence: CDR1 LNHDA, CDR2 SQIVND (reference sequence). The CDR3 extends over 18 amino acids.

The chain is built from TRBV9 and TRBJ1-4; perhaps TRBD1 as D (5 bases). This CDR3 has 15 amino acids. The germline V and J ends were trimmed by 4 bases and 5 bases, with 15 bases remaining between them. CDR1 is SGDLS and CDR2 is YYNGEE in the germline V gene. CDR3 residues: CASSPRDSSNEKLFF. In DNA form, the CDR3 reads TGTGCCAGCAGCCCCCGTGACAGCTCAAATGAAAAACTGTTTTTT.

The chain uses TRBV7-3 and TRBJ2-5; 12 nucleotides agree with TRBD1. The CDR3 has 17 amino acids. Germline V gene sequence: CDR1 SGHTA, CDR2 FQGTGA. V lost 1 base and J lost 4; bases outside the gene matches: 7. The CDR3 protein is CASSLRGTGGVSETQYF. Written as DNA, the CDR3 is TGTGCCAGCAGCTTAAGGGGGACAGGGGGCGTCTCAGAGACCCAGTACTTC.